Listed below are T cell receptor beta chains from one sample, sequenced in a study of blood T cell repertoires in COVID-19. The data were produced by immunoSEQ multiplex PCR, yet TCRdb's version contains in-frame clones alone and is incomplete. Of about 270,000 clones in the sample, about nine tenths are singletons; the top ten hold around 3%. The source material was PBMCs or T cells enriched from blood (not recorded which). The receptors originated from a woman aged 45-65 years who had recovered from COVID-19. CDR3s include the opening cysteine and the closing phenylalanine or tryptophan. D genes are given only for firm matches. Size tells how often a clone was seen (once, few, many) or the class of an expanded clone, and some rows leave it out.

D gene: TRBD1; V gene: TRBV2; J gene: TRBJ1-4; clone size: -; CDR3 DNA: TGTGCCAGCAGCTGGACAGGGAGTAATGAAAAACTGTTTTTT; CDR3 protein: CASSWTGSNEKLFF
D gene: TRBD2; V gene: TRBV19; J gene: TRBJ2-1; clone size: once; CDR3 DNA: TGTGCCAGTAGTATCGTTTATTCTAGCGGGAGTATGAATGAGCAGTTCTTC; CDR3 protein: CASSIVYSSGSMNEQFF
D gene: TRBD1; V gene: TRBV5-5; J gene: TRBJ1-3; clone size: -; CDR3 DNA: TGTGCCAGCAGCTGGGACCCAGGGGGCTCCTCTGGAAACACCATATATTTT; CDR3 protein: CASSWDPGGSSGNTIYF
D gene: -; V gene: TRBV5-5; J gene: TRBJ2-5; clone size: -; CDR3 DNA: TGTGCCAGCAGACAGGGAAGCCAAGAGACCCAGTACTTC; CDR3 protein: CASRQGSQETQYF
D gene: -; V gene: TRBV11-3; J gene: TRBJ1-1; clone size: -; CDR3 DNA: TGTGCCAGCAGCGCGGAGGAGGGCACTGAAGCTTTCTTT; CDR3 protein: CASSAEEGTEAFF
D gene: -; V gene: TRBV7-2; J gene: TRBJ1-5; clone size: -; CDR3 DNA: TGTGCCAGCAGCGGACAGCCTAGCAATCAGCCCCAGCATTTT; CDR3 protein: CASSGQPSNQPQHF
D gene: TRBD1; V gene: TRBV6-6; J gene: TRBJ2-1; clone size: -; CDR3 DNA: TGTGCCAGCAGCACCGGGACAGGGTATGGAAATGAGCAGTTCTTC; CDR3 protein: CASSTGTGYGNEQFF
D gene: -; V gene: TRBV11-2; J gene: TRBJ1-2; clone size: few; CDR3 DNA: TGTGCCAGCGTCATTGCGGGGGGCTATGGCTACACCTTC; CDR3 protein: CASVIAGGYGYTF
D gene: TRBD2; V gene: TRBV13; J gene: TRBJ2-7; clone size: once; CDR3 DNA: TGTGCCAGCAGCTCCCTAGCGGGAGGTTCCCACGAGCAGTACTTC; CDR3 protein: CASSSLAGGSHEQYF
D gene: TRBD2; V gene: TRBV15; J gene: TRBJ2-1; clone size: -; CDR3 DNA: TGTGCCACCAGCAGAGGGTGGCGGGAGGCTCCCTACAATGAGCAGTTCTTC; CDR3 protein: CATSRGWREAPYNEQFF
D gene: TRBD1; V gene: TRBV5-1; J gene: TRBJ2-7; clone size: -; CDR3 DNA: TGCGCCAGCAGCACCACGACAGGGAGCAACGAGCAGTACTTC; CDR3 protein: CASSTTTGSNEQYF
D gene: -; V gene: TRBV18; J gene: TRBJ1-2; clone size: -; CDR3 DNA: TGTGCCAGCTCCCTTTCGGGTGATGGCTACACCTTC; CDR3 protein: CASSLSGDGYTF
D gene: -; V gene: TRBV5-6; J gene: TRBJ2-6; clone size: -; CDR3 DNA: TGTGCCAGCAGCTTGGGGCCGCGGTATGGGGCCAACGTCCTGACTTTC; CDR3 protein: CASSLGPRYGANVLTF
D gene: -; V gene: TRBV30; J gene: TRBJ1-2; clone size: -; CDR3 DNA: TGTGCCTGGGCCGGCGGGGCAGGCTATGGCTACACCTTC; CDR3 protein: CAWAGGAGYGYTF
D gene: TRBD2; V gene: TRBV3-1/TRBV3-2; J gene: TRBJ2-2; clone size: -; CDR3 DNA: TGTGCCAGCAAGGCACTAGCGGGAGGGCCCGGTGTTCTCGGGGAGCTGTTTTTT; CDR3 protein: CASKALAGGPGVLGELFF
D gene: -; V gene: TRBV7-3; J gene: TRBJ2-3; clone size: -; CDR3 DNA: TGTGCCAGCAGCTTAACCCAGGGGGGAGATACGCAGTATTTT; CDR3 protein: CASSLTQGGDTQYF
D gene: TRBD1; V gene: TRBV7-9; J gene: TRBJ1-6; clone size: -; CDR3 DNA: TGTGCCAGCAGCCACAGGGGACAGGGGCCTAATTCACCCCTCCACTTT; CDR3 protein: CASSHRGQGPNSPLHF
D gene: TRBD2; V gene: TRBV9; J gene: TRBJ2-4; clone size: -; CDR3 DNA: TGTGCCAGCAGCGTAGGCGGGGGAAAAAACATTCAGTACTTC; CDR3 protein: CASSVGGGKNIQYF
D gene: -; V gene: TRBV7-9; J gene: TRBJ2-3; clone size: -; CDR3 DNA: TGTGCCAGCAACCCGAAGGGGACAAGCACAGATACGCAGTATTTT; CDR3 protein: CASNPKGTSTDTQYF
D gene: TRBD1; V gene: TRBV5-4; J gene: TRBJ2-7; clone size: -; CDR3 DNA: TGTGCCAGCAGCTTGGGACAGGGGGCTATTTACGAGCAGTACTTC; CDR3 protein: CASSLGQGAIYEQYF
D gene: -; V gene: TRBV5-1; J gene: TRBJ2-7; clone size: few; CDR3 DNA: TGCGCCAGCAGCTGGACACGCAGCTCCTACGAGCAGTACTTC; CDR3 protein: CASSWTRSSYEQYF
D gene: TRBD2; V gene: TRBV7-8; J gene: TRBJ2-7; clone size: -; CDR3 DNA: TGTGCCAGCAGACCCGACTTCTTCTCTCGGGAGGCGGACGAGCAGTACTTC; CDR3 protein: CASRPDFFSREADEQYF
D gene: TRBD1; V gene: TRBV6-6; J gene: TRBJ1-1; clone size: -; CDR3 DNA: TGTGCCAGCAGTTATGGACAGGGCCGGACTGAAGCTTTCTTT; CDR3 protein: CASSYGQGRTEAFF
D gene: TRBD2; V gene: TRBV27; J gene: TRBJ2-5; clone size: -; CDR3 DNA: TGTGCCAGCAGCCTAGCGGGAGCGGAGGAGACCCAGTACTTC; CDR3 protein: CASSLAGAEETQYF
D gene: TRBD1; V gene: TRBV24-1; J gene: TRBJ1-5; clone size: -; CDR3 DNA: TGTGCCACCAGTGACCCCCGGACAGGGAAGAGACAGCCCCAGCATTTT; CDR3 protein: CATSDPRTGKRQPQHF
D gene: -; V gene: TRBV11-3; J gene: TRBJ2-1; clone size: -; CDR3 DNA: TGTGCCAGCAGCTTTGGAGGGCGAAGCTCCTACAATGAGCAGTTCTTC; CDR3 protein: CASSFGGRSSYNEQFF
D gene: TRBD1; V gene: TRBV9; J gene: TRBJ2-7; clone size: -; CDR3 DNA: TGTGCCAGCAGCGTAGCTTACAGGGGCAGCGAGCAGTACTTC; CDR3 protein: CASSVAYRGSEQYF
D gene: TRBD1; V gene: TRBV29-1; J gene: TRBJ1-6; clone size: -; CDR3 DNA: TGCAGCGTGTCGACAGGGAGAAATTCACCCCTCCACTTT; CDR3 protein: CSVSTGRNSPLHF
D gene: -; V gene: TRBV7-2; J gene: TRBJ2-7; clone size: -; CDR3 DNA: TGTGCCAGCAGCTTAGCCGCTAGCTACGAGCAGTACTTC; CDR3 protein: CASSLAASYEQYF
D gene: -; V gene: TRBV3-1/TRBV3-2; J gene: TRBJ1-3; clone size: -; CDR3 DNA: TGTGCCAGCAGCCAAGTATTAAGGGCGGAGGAGCATTTT; CDR3 protein: CASSQVLRAEEHF
D gene: TRBD1; V gene: TRBV30; J gene: TRBJ1-6; clone size: -; CDR3 DNA: TGTGCCTTTAGGACAGGGTCGACGGGCTCACCCCTCCACTTT; CDR3 protein: CAFRTGSTGSPLHF
D gene: -; V gene: TRBV21-1; J gene: TRBJ2-1; clone size: -; CDR3 DNA: TGTGCCAGCAGCAAAGTCACTCTCTTTAGCGGGAGGGAAAACAATGAGCAGTTCTTC; CDR3 protein: CASSKVTLFSGRENNEQFF
D gene: -; V gene: TRBV14; J gene: TRBJ2-6; clone size: few; CDR3 DNA: TGTGCCAGCAGCCACCCGGGACTGAGATCTGGGGCCAACGTCCTGACTTTC; CDR3 protein: CASSHPGLRSGANVLTF
D gene: TRBD1; V gene: TRBV24-1; J gene: TRBJ2-5; clone size: -; CDR3 DNA: TGTGCCACCAGTGATTTCAACAGGGGGGATCAAGAGACCCAGTACTTC; CDR3 protein: CATSDFNRGDQETQYF
D gene: -; V gene: TRBV5-1; J gene: TRBJ1-2; clone size: -; CDR3 DNA: TGCGCCAGCAGCTTGCAGGCCTCAGCGGGTTCGGGTGGCTACACCTTC; CDR3 protein: CASSLQASAGSGGYTF
D gene: -; V gene: TRBV7-9; J gene: TRBJ2-7; clone size: few; CDR3 DNA: TGTGCCAGCAGCTCAAAGGACAAACTCTACGAGCAGTACTTC; CDR3 protein: CASSSKDKLYEQYF
D gene: -; V gene: TRBV5-1; J gene: TRBJ1-3; clone size: once; CDR3 DNA: TGCGCCAGCAGCTTGTGGGCGCCGAGCTCTGGAAACACCATATATTTT; CDR3 protein: CASSLWAPSSGNTIYF
D gene: TRBD2; V gene: TRBV28; J gene: TRBJ2-1; clone size: -; CDR3 DNA: TGTGCCGGCAGTTTCGTTTCTCGAGGGAGGGCCAACTTTGAGCAGTTCTTC; CDR3 protein: CAGSFVSRGRANFEQFF
D gene: -; V gene: TRBV30; J gene: TRBJ1-1; clone size: once; CDR3 DNA: TGTGCCTGGAGTGGGCAGATGAACACTGAAGCTTTCTTT; CDR3 protein: CAWSGQMNTEAFF
D gene: TRBD2; V gene: TRBV19; J gene: TRBJ2-2; clone size: once; CDR3 DNA: TGTGCCAGTAGTATCGGGGCTAGCGGCAACACCGGGGAGCTGTTTTTT; CDR3 protein: CASSIGASGNTGELFF
D gene: TRBD1; V gene: TRBV10-3; J gene: TRBJ1-2; clone size: -; CDR3 DNA: TGTGCCATCAGTGAGACGACAGGGGGCACCGTGAAGTATGGCTACACCTTC; CDR3 protein: CAISETTGGTVKYGYTF